One and the same sample provided the 31 T cell receptor beta chains below, sequenced in a study of technical replicates of blood from several donors. TCRdb's table, derived via immunoSEQ multiplex PCR, lists solely in-frame clones and lacks some. The table has fewer than 65,000 clones, approximately 89% seen once. Sample: PBMCs. Source of these receptors: a human donor in good health. Some clones in this sample may be carry-over from other donors' samples.

This chain links TRBV27 with TRBJ2-7; TRBD1 agrees at 11 bases. V shed 5 bases, J shed 4 bases, and the junction held 7 bases outside the gene matches. The CDR3 runs to 15 residues. From germline, CDR1 is MNHEY and CDR2 SMNVEV (reference sequence). The CDR3 loop reads CASSLSGTGGYEQYF. CDR3 bases: TGTGCCAGCAGTCTCTCCGGGACAGGGGGATACGAGCAGTACTTC.

This clone was counted a few times. The CDR3 DNA reads TGTGCCAGTAGTATACACTGGACAGGGGATAATTCACCCCTCCACTTT. Its translation: CASSIHWTGDNSPLHF. The chain carries TRBV19 and TRBJ1-6; TRBD1 aligns across 9 bases. This CDR3 comprises 16 residues. J was trimmed by 5 bases and V by 2 bases; bases with no gene match: 4. Germline loops: CDR1 LNHDA, CDR2 SQIVND (reference sequence). Drawing the rest from reference TRBV19 and TRBJ1-6, the complete variable domain is DGGITQSPKYLFRKEGQNVTLSCEQNLNHDAMYWYRQDPGQGLRLIYYSQIVNDFQKGDIAEGYSVSREKKESFPLTVTSAQKNPTAFYLCASSIHWTGDNSPLHFGNGTRLTVT.

The chain links TRBV5-1 to TRBJ2-7, with D perhaps TRBD1 (5 bases). Germline V CDR1 and CDR2: SGHRS, YFSETQ. The V end was cut by 0 bases, the J end by 5 bases, with 12 bases between. The CDR3 has 14 amino acids. CDR3 sequence reads: CASSLGLEGDEQYF. For the CDR3, the DNA is TGCGCCAGCAGCTTGGGCCTAGAAGGGGACGAGCAGTACTTC.

This rearrangement joins TRBV5-5 to TRBJ2-7, with 16 bases that match TRBD2. The CDR3 is made up of 17 amino acids. The germline CDR1 and CDR2 sequences are SGHKS and YYEKEE (reference sequence). The V segment lost 4 bases and the J segment 1 base; nucleotides outside the gene matches: 5. The CDR3 bases are TGTGCCAGCAGCCCGGGACTAGCGGGGGGGTTTTCCTACGAGCAGTACTTC. Protein product: CASSPGLAGGFSYEQYF.

The genes are TRBV7-2 and TRBJ1-6; D is unclear. With 1 base removed from V and 10 bases from J, the gap between germline ends came to 17 bases. The CDR3 has 16 amino acids. Looked up from germline, CDR1 is SGHTA and CDR2 is FQGNSA. This CDR3 reads CASSLVEGMKGSPLHF. The CDR3 nucleotides are TGTGCCAGCAGCTTAGTAGAGGGAATGAAAGGGTCACCCCTCCACTTT. Full variable domain (outside the CDR3, taken from reference TRBV7-2 and TRBJ1-6): GAGVSQSPSNKVTEKGKDVELRCDPISGHTALYWYRQSLGQGLEFLIYFQGNSAPDKSGLPSDRFSAERTGGSVSTLTIQRTQQEDSAVYLCASSLVEGMKGSPLHFGNGTRLTVT.

This chain uses TRBV30 with TRBJ2-4; no definite D call. CDR1 GTSNPN and CDR2 SVGIG come from the germline V gene (reference sequence). This CDR3 comprises 11 residues. The ends were cut back, 6 bases at V and 9 bases at J, with 12 bases in the middle. CDR3 coding DNA: TGTGCCTGTGGGCAGTTGGGCATTCAGTACTTC. Protein product: CACGQLGIQYF.

The rearrangement joins TRBV7-2 to TRBJ2-3; D gene ambiguous. CDR1 is SGHTA and CDR2 is FQGNSA in the germline V gene. The CDR3 runs to 14 residues. V gave up 4 bases and J gave up 4 bases, with 12 bases separating them. This CDR3 reads CASSSLQWADTQYF. The DNA of the CDR3 is TGTGCCAGCAGCTCACTACAATGGGCAGATACGCAGTATTTT.

The chain links TRBV7-2 to TRBJ1-1; 7 bases map to TRBD1. The CDR3 loop spans 15 amino acids. In germline, CDR1 is SGHTA, CDR2 FQGNSA. V lost 5 bases to trimming and J lost 4 bases; unmatched junction nucleotides: 10. Here the CDR3 reads CASSPRQGGGTEAFF. The CDR3 DNA reads TGTGCCAGCAGCCCCAGACAGGGAGGAGGCACTGAAGCTTTCTTT.

This chain connects TRBV9 to TRBJ2-2, with D possibly TRBD2 on 6 matching bases. Germline lookup yields CDR1 SGDLS and CDR2 YYNGEE. The CDR3 length is 14 residues. V was trimmed by 1 base and J by 4 bases, leaving 8 bases between them. CDR3 amino acids: CASSVTSSTGELFF. As DNA, the CDR3 is TGTGCCAGCAGCGTAACTAGCAGCACCGGGGAGCTGTTTTTT.

The gene calls are TRBV4-1 and TRBJ2-1, with TRBD1 matching over 8 bases. The CDR3 runs to 14 residues. V dropped 4 bases and J dropped 6; count of bases not matched to a gene: 5. CDR1 is MGHRA and CDR2 is YSYEKL in the germline V gene. CDR3 in DNA: TGCGCCAGCAGCCGAGGACAGGGTTTCAATGAGCAGTTCTTC. Encoded protein: CASSRGQGFNEQFF.

This clone ranks as medium-sized. This CDR3 is CASSFPGANYGYTF. CDR3 nucleotide sequence: TGTGCCAGCAGCTTCCCAGGCGCTAACTATGGCTACACCTTC. The J gene is TRBJ1-2, the V gene TRBV5-8; unclear D gene. The CDR3 loop spans 14 amino acids. The V end was cut by 2 bases, the J end by 0 bases, with 8 bases between. CDR1 and CDR2 (germline): SGHTS, YDEGEE.

The genes are TRBV9 and TRBJ2-1; 10 bases are a match to TRBD1. The germline V gene has CDR1 SGDLS and CDR2 YYNGEE. The CDR3 length is 13 residues. After removal of 4 bases from V and 6 bases from J, the junction contained 1 base not matched to a gene. The CDR3 DNA sequence: TGTGCCAGCAGCAGGACAGGGGGCAATGAGCAGTTCTTC. Protein sequence: CASSRTGGNEQFF.

This clone was observed a single time. V and J are TRBV2 and TRBJ1-2; D remains ambiguous. There are 12 residues in the CDR3. V was clipped by 10 bases and J by 3 bases, with 12 bases between them. Germline V CDR1 and CDR2: SNHLY, FYNNEI. CDR3 coding DNA: TGTGCCACGGGAGATTGGGACTATGGCTACACCTTC. It yields the protein CATGDWDYGYTF.

The chain links TRBV19 to TRBJ2-5, with a weak D call TRBD1 (6 bases). Germline CDR1 LNHDA, CDR2 SQIVND (reference sequence). The ends were cut back, 6 bases at V and 3 bases at J, with 11 bases in the middle. The CDR3 loop spans 13 amino acids. CDR3 bases: TGTGCCAGTAGCCTAAGGACAGAAGAGACCCAGTACTTC. Its translation: CASSLRTEETQYF.

The genes are TRBV7-2 and TRBJ1-1, with D tentatively TRBD1 (6 bases). This CDR3 has 13 residues. Germline CDR1 SGHTA, CDR2 FQGNSA. Trimming shortened V by 7 bases and J by 4 bases, and 13 bases separated the two germline ends. In DNA form, the CDR3 reads TGTGCCAGCAACCCTTCCAGGGGCACTGAAGCTTTCTTT. This codes for CASNPSRGTEAFF.

The chain is built from TRBV6-5 and TRBJ2-7; TRBD1 matches at 7 bases. J was trimmed by 6 bases and V by 6 bases; bases with no gene match: 5. Germline lookup yields CDR1 MNHEY and CDR2 SVGAGI. This CDR3 has 12 residues. The CDR3 is CASRRQGGEQYF. The CDR3 bases are TGTGCCAGCAGAAGACAGGGCGGCGAGCAGTACTTC.

The chain is built from TRBV10-3 and TRBJ2-1, with 9 bases matching TRBD2. The CDR3 contains 16 residues. CDR1 ENHRY and CDR2 SYGVKD come from the germline V gene. V shed 2 bases, J shed 4 bases, and the junction held 6 bases outside the gene matches. The CDR3 nucleotides read TGTGCCATCAGTGAGCTTGGCGGGAGGGTATACAATGAGCAGTTCTTC. Amino acids: CAISELGGRVYNEQFF.

This sequence joins TRBV4-3 and TRBJ1-6, with 7 bases that match TRBD1. J lost 7 bases, V lost 1 base, and 7 bases had no gene match. The CDR3 loop spans 16 amino acids. Per the germline V gene, CDR1 is LGHNA and CDR2 is YSLEER. CDR3 coding DNA: TGCGCCAGCAGCCAAGGGAGACAGGGAGGCAATTCACCCCTCCACTTT. It encodes CASSQGRQGGNSPLHF.

This chain links TRBV5-1 with TRBJ2-1, with D perhaps matching TRBD1 (5 bases). The CDR3 length is 13 residues. V shed 1 base and J shed 8 bases, with 10 bases lying between them. Germline CDR1 reads SGHRS; CDR2 reads YFSETQ. The CDR3: CASSLQGRDEQFF. The DNA for the CDR3 is TGCGCCAGCAGCTTGCAGGGCCGCGATGAGCAGTTCTTC.

This clone was seen just once. The chain joins TRBV9 to TRBJ2-6; D not certain. The germline V and J ends were trimmed by 4 bases and 2 bases, with 13 bases remaining between them. Germline CDR1 SGDLS, CDR2 YYNGEE. This CDR3 spans 16 amino acids. DNA of the CDR3: TGTGCCAGCAGCCCCCAGGTCTCTACTGGGGCCAACGTCCTGACTTTC. Translating it yields CASSPQVSTGANVLTF. Using reference TRBV9 and TRBJ2-6 for the parts outside the CDR3, the full variable domain is DSGVTQTPKHLITATGQRVTLRCSPRSGDLSVYWYQQSLDQGLQFLIQYYNGEERAKGNILERFSAQQFPDLHSELNLSSLELGDSALYFCASSPQVSTGANVLTFGAGSRLTVL.

The chain recombines TRBV6-5 with TRBJ2-7, with 7 positions matching TRBD2. This CDR3 region has 15 residues. V gave up 0 bases and J gave up 3 bases; unmatched junction bases: 5. Germline CDR1 and CDR2: MNHEY and SVGAGI. The chain's CDR3 is CASSYSGGSGYEQYF. In DNA form, the CDR3 reads TGTGCCAGCAGTTACTCGGGCGGGAGTGGCTACGAGCAGTACTTC.

This chain joins TRBV7-6 and TRBJ1-5, with TRBD1 as a possible D gene (5 bases). This CDR3 contains 15 residues. Germline V lookup: CDR1 SGHVS, CDR2 FNYEAQ. Trimming removed 5 bases at V and 2 bases at J, with 13 bases between. CDR3 sequence: CASSPVGGGNQPQHF. For the CDR3, the DNA is TGTGCCAGCAGCCCCGTGGGGGGTGGCAATCAGCCCCAGCATTTT.

This chain uses TRBV5-1 with TRBJ1-5; the match to TRBD1 covers 7 bases. Germline V gene data show CDR1 as SGHRS and CDR2 as YFSETQ. The CDR3 spans 13 residues. The V segment lost 4 bases and the J segment 5 bases; nucleotides outside the gene matches: 3. Here the CDR3 reads CASSEQGYQPQHF. CDR3 coding DNA: TGCGCCAGCAGCGAACAGGGGTATCAGCCCCAGCATTTT.

This chain connects TRBV19 to TRBJ2-1, with 10 positions matching TRBD2. Unmatched junction bases numbered 3, after V lost 3 bases and J lost 7 bases. Germline V gene lookup returns CDR1 LNHDA and CDR2 SQIVND (reference sequence). CDR3 length: 14 amino acids. CDR3 sequence (DNA): TGTGCCAGTAGTATTATAGCGGGAGGTAATGAGCAGTTCTTC. This codes for CASSIIAGGNEQFF.

The genes are TRBV10-3 and TRBJ2-7; D may be TRBD1 (6 bases). In germline, CDR1 is ENHRY, CDR2 SYGVKD. Trimming cost V 2 bases and J 3 bases, with 8 bases left between them. The CDR3 runs 13 residues. As DNA, the CDR3 is TGTGCCATCAGTGAGGGCAGGGGCTACGAGCAGTACTTC. Its translation: CAISEGRGYEQYF.

A single count supports this clone. The chain couples TRBV5-1 to TRBJ1-1, with 10 positions matching TRBD1. The V gene's germline CDR1 is SGHRS and CDR2 YFSETQ. Trimming took 4 bases from V and 1 from J; bases not matched to a gene: 7. The CDR3 is made up of 16 amino acids. The CDR3 sequence: CASSPWTGGANTEAFF. For the CDR3, the DNA is TGCGCCAGCAGCCCGTGGACAGGGGGTGCGAACACTGAAGCTTTCTTT.

This chain joins TRBV4-1 and TRBJ2-6; possibly TRBD2 for D (5 bases). Deletions cut 3 bases from V and 0 bases from J, with 15 bases between. The V gene's germline CDR1 is MGHRA and CDR2 YSYEKL. This CDR3 region has 18 residues. The CDR3 region is CASSQPREISSGANVLTF. For the CDR3, the DNA is TGCGCCAGCAGCCAGCCTAGGGAGATTAGCTCTGGGGCCAACGTCCTGACTTTC.

The V gene is TRBV6-4, the J gene TRBJ2-3; TRBD2 agrees at 10 bases. Germline V gene data show CDR1 as MRHNA and CDR2 as SNTAGT. V dropped 6 bases and J dropped 5; count of bases not matched to a gene: 5. CDR3 length: 14 residues. Here the CDR3 DNA reads TGTGCCAGCAGCCTAGCGGGAGCGAAAGATACGCAGTATTTT. Its translation is CASSLAGAKDTQYF.

V and J are TRBV13 and TRBJ2-2; TRBD1 agrees at 11 bases. Losses at the gene ends were 6 bases for V and 8 bases for J; bases not matched to a gene: 14. Germline CDR1 and CDR2: PRHDT and FYEKMQ (reference sequence). The CDR3 has 17 amino acids. In DNA, the CDR3 is TGTGCCAGCAGATCCCTTTCCAGGACAGGGGGCTCAGGGGAGCTGTTTTTT. Protein sequence: CASRSLSRTGGSGELFF.

The chain couples TRBV7-8 to TRBJ2-2; D perhaps matches TRBD1 (6 bases). Trimming pared 2 bases from V and 0 bases from J, leaving 10 bases between. The CDR3 consists of 16 residues. Per germline, CDR1 SGHVS and CDR2 FQNEAQ. DNA for the CDR3: TGTGCCAGCAGCTTACTAGGGACAACGAACACCGGGGAGCTGTTTTTT. This sequence encodes CASSLLGTTNTGELFF.

The chain combines TRBV2 with TRBJ2-1; TRBD1 matches at 9 bases. The CDR3 extends over 12 amino acids. V lost 6 bases and J lost 8; bases outside the gene matches: 2. Germline CDR1 is SNHLY and CDR2 is FYNNEI. In nucleotides, the CDR3 is TGTGCCAGCAGAGGACAGGGGTATGAGCAGTTCTTC. This gives the protein CASRGQGYEQFF.